This T cell receptor (beta chain) is from a study of blood T cell repertoires in COVID-19. Overall study context: The origin of the acute and convalescent COVID-19 samples was the United States, Italy and Spain. The cDNA or gDNA used as material had been derived from T cells, B-cell-depleted T cells, or PBMCs.

Per the study methods: Estimation of nucleated cell counts was performed using reference gene primer amplification. The data were produced by immunoSEQ multiplex PCR, yet TCRdb's version contains in-frame clones alone and is incomplete. V and J calls plus clone size are reproduced from that table; the DNA served to infer D and trimming. The table has some 70,000 clones, 80% to 95% seen once. The CDR3 spans 17 residues. Looked up from germline, CDR1 is LNHDA and CDR2 is SQIVND (reference sequence). The V segment lost 5 bases and the J segment 4 bases; nucleotides outside the gene matches: 11. Followed longitudinally, the Seattle patients had been enrolled during active infection.

The chain couples TRBV19 to TRBJ1-5; TRBD1 aligns across 10 bases. Specimen: peripheral blood. This clonotype was obtained from a middle-aged man with COVID-19, enrolled during active disease. The CDR3 coding sequence is TGTGCCAGTAGTCAGTTACCCGGGACAGGGGTAAATCAGCCCCAGCATTTT. Protein: CASSQLPGTGVNQPQHF.